Below are 9 T cell receptor beta chains sequenced from a single sample in a study of T cell changes during pregnancy in multiple sclerosis. Assay: immunoSEQ multiplex PCR; the TCRdb copy retains only in-frame clones and omits some. The data hold just under 60,000 clones, with 80% to 95% observed a single time. Source: peripheral blood, taken in the first trimester of pregnancy. The receptors were sampled from a female donor with multiple sclerosis, enrolled in a pregnancy study.

The chain couples TRBV5-4 to TRBJ1-1; possibly TRBD1 for D (5 bases). Trimming pared 5 bases from V and 1 base from J, leaving 12 bases between. Per germline, CDR1 SGHNT and CDR2 YYREEE (reference sequence). The CDR3 length is 14 residues. DNA for the CDR3: TGTGCCAGCAGATGGGGGGAACAGAACACTGAAGCTTTCTTT. Protein: CASRWGEQNTEAFF.

This chain joins TRBV6-6 and TRBJ1-2; 10 positions agree with TRBD1. The V segment lost 2 bases and the J segment 5 bases; nucleotides outside the gene matches: 5. CDR1 is MNHNY and CDR2 is SVGAGI in the germline V gene (reference sequence). The length of the CDR3 is 15 residues. CDR3 sequence: CASSYLGQGGYGYTF. DNA of the CDR3: TGTGCCAGCAGTTACCTTGGACAGGGGGGGTATGGCTACACCTTC.

V usage is TRBV5-1 and J usage is TRBJ1-4; TRBD1 matches 10 bases. Trimming cost V 0 bases and J 8 bases; bases outside gene matches: 7. The CDR3 is 16 residues long. Per the germline V gene, CDR1 is SGHRS and CDR2 is YFSETQ. CDR3 in DNA: TGCGCCAGCAGCTTGGAGGGGGGACAGGGGCGAGAAAAACTGTTTTTT. Encoded protein: CASSLEGGQGREKLFF.

The chain has TRBV5-1 and TRBJ2-2; TRBD1 aligns across 8 bases. Germline CDR1 is SGHRS and CDR2 is YFSETQ. J was trimmed by 1 base and V by 4 bases; bases with no gene match: 12. The CDR3 length is 18 residues. CDR3 nucleotides: TGCGCCAGCAGCCGCCCGGGCCTCGACAGGGGGAACACCGGGGAGCTGTTTTTT. This gives the protein CASSRPGLDRGNTGELFF.

As DNA, the CDR3 is TGTGCCAGCAGCAACCAGGAGCAGTTCTTC. This encodes CASSNQEQFF. The chain has TRBV2 and TRBJ2-1; unclear D gene. CDR1 is SNHLY and CDR2 is FYNNEI in the germline V gene. The V end was cut by 6 bases, the J end by 10 bases, with 7 bases between. The CDR3 covers 10 residues. Complete variable domain (other parts from reference TRBV2 and TRBJ2-1): EPEVTQTPSHQVTQMGQEVILRCVPISNHLYFYWYRQILGQKVEFLVSFYNNEISEKSEIFDDQFSVERPDGSNFTLKIRSTKLEDSAMYFCASSNQEQFFGPGTRLTVL.

The V gene is TRBV6-1, the J gene TRBJ2-5; 7 bases line up with TRBD2. Trimming at V came to 2 bases and at J to 5 bases, leaving 11 bases not matched to a gene. The V gene's germline CDR1 is MNHNS and CDR2 SASEGT. CDR3 length: 16 amino acids. CDR3 nucleotides: TGTGCCAGCAGTGAAATGAGCGGGGCCGGCTATGAGACCCAGTACTTC. This codes for CASSEMSGAGYETQYF.

V and J are TRBV9 and TRBJ1-1; the D gene is possibly TRBD1 (5 bases). Per germline, CDR1 SGDLS and CDR2 YYNGEE. V was shortened by 7 bases and J by 0 bases, with 10 bases between the two germline ends. The CDR3 contains 13 residues. In DNA, the CDR3 is TGTGCCAGCGGACCAGGGATGAACACTGAAGCTTTCTTT. Translating it yields CASGPGMNTEAFF. The entire variable domain, with the rest obtained from reference TRBV9 and TRBJ1-1, is as follows: DSGVTQTPKHLITATGQRVTLRCSPRSGDLSVYWYQQSLDQGLQFLIQYYNGEERAKGNILERFSAQQFPDLHSELNLSSLELGDSALYFCASGPGMNTEAFFGQGTRLTVV.

The chain recombines TRBV6-6 with TRBJ1-1; D is perhaps TRBD1 (6 bases). The germline V and J ends were trimmed by 4 bases and 8 bases, with 20 bases remaining between them. Germline V gene lookup returns CDR1 MNHNY and CDR2 SVGAGI (reference sequence). The CDR3 is 15 amino acids. CDR3 coding DNA: TGTGCCAGCAGTTTAGGTAGGGGGGGTACTATCGAAGCTTTCTTT. Its translation is CASSLGRGGTIEAFF.

J is TRBJ2-7 and V is TRBV6-6, with D possibly TRBD2 on 6 matching bases. V was shortened by 6 bases and J by 0 bases, with 15 bases between the two germline ends. The CDR3 length is 15 residues. Germline V gives CDR1 MNHNY, CDR2 SVGAGI (reference sequence). The CDR3, as DNA: TGTGCCAGCAGCCTGACTAGTGGGTCCTCCTACGAGCAGTACTTC. Its protein is CASSLTSGSSYEQYF.